A selection of T cell receptor beta chains follows, all from one sample in a study of T cell responses to AZD1222 COVID-19 vaccine. Assay: immunoSEQ multiplex PCR; the TCRdb copy retains only in-frame clones and omits some. The data hold about 100,000 clones, with over 70% observed a single time. The sequencing here drew on peripheral blood, taken on day 0 of AZD1222 vaccination. These receptors originate from an adult in good health. Each CDR3 is given with its conserved first and last residue.

v_gene: TRBV28
j_gene: TRBJ1-1
CDR3aa: CASSLDRVGAFF

v_gene: TRBV4-2
j_gene: TRBJ1-1
CDR3aa: CASSQPGQGVTEAFF

v_gene: TRBV3-1/TRBV3-2
j_gene: TRBJ2-7
CDR3aa: CASSQDRGKKYF

v_gene: TRBV9
j_gene: TRBJ1-2
CDR3aa: CASSSDAAPNYGYTF

v_gene: TRBV15
j_gene: TRBJ2-5
CDR3aa: CATSRDSMGLTQYF

v_gene: TRBV3-1/TRBV3-2
j_gene: TRBJ1-2
CDR3aa: CASSPQGDGYTF

v_gene: TRBV25-1
j_gene: TRBJ2-3
CDR3aa: CASISPGASVSSTDTQYF

v_gene: TRBV28
j_gene: TRBJ1-2
CDR3aa: CASNPLGQRYGYTF

v_gene: TRBV6-2/TRBV6-3
j_gene: TRBJ1-5
CDR3aa: CASSDHTGGGQPQHF

v_gene: TRBV28
j_gene: TRBJ2-5
CDR3aa: CASSFIGKTEYQETQYF

v_gene: TRBV28
j_gene: TRBJ1-1
CDR3aa: CASSLLFTEAFF

v_gene: TRBV27
j_gene: TRBJ1-2
CDR3aa: CASSLRLDDRAYYGYTF

v_gene: TRBV7-2
j_gene: TRBJ2-1
CDR3aa: CASSLLSGNEQFF

v_gene: TRBV5-1
j_gene: TRBJ1-1
CDR3aa: CASSQRQGIGTEAFF

v_gene: TRBV28
j_gene: TRBJ1-1
CDR3aa: CASSFFFGGANTEAFF

v_gene: TRBV7-2
j_gene: TRBJ1-4
CDR3aa: CASSFRDSNYEKLFF

v_gene: TRBV27
j_gene: TRBJ1-3
CDR3aa: CASSLGGPGNTIYF

v_gene: TRBV6-2/TRBV6-3
j_gene: TRBJ1-5
CDR3aa: CASSYSGNSNQPQHF

v_gene: TRBV5-6
j_gene: TRBJ1-1
CDR3aa: CASSLTGYLNTEAFF

v_gene: TRBV28
j_gene: TRBJ1-5
CDR3aa: CASSFLEWVGDQPQHF

v_gene: TRBV7-9
j_gene: TRBJ1-2
CDR3aa: CASSSWERANYGYTF

v_gene: TRBV9
j_gene: TRBJ1-6
CDR3aa: CASSNGRGSSYNSPLHF

v_gene: TRBV27
j_gene: TRBJ2-7
CDR3aa: CASSLSGGKGSYEQYF

v_gene: TRBV10-1
j_gene: TRBJ2-2
CDR3aa: CASSAENTGELFF

v_gene: TRBV4-3
j_gene: TRBJ2-1
CDR3aa: CASSRYNEQFF

v_gene: TRBV7-2
j_gene: TRBJ2-7
CDR3aa: CASSFYSEQYF

v_gene: TRBV5-4
j_gene: TRBJ1-1
CDR3aa: CASSTDSHTEAFF

v_gene: TRBV6-4
j_gene: TRBJ1-1
CDR3aa: CASSAAENTEAFF

v_gene: TRBV28
j_gene: TRBJ2-5
CDR3aa: CASSLPGAANGWQETQYF

v_gene: TRBV4-2
j_gene: TRBJ2-2
CDR3aa: CASSPRRGLAGGTGELFF

v_gene: TRBV27
j_gene: TRBJ2-6
CDR3aa: CASLWRGQGASGANVLTF

v_gene: TRBV20-1
j_gene: TRBJ1-1
CDR3aa: CSGVVVTEAFF

v_gene: TRBV6-6
j_gene: TRBJ1-2
CDR3aa: CASSSDTTGGYTF

v_gene: TRBV11-2
j_gene: TRBJ1-1
CDR3aa: CASSSRDRKAFF

v_gene: TRBV19
j_gene: TRBJ1-2
CDR3aa: CASSKPRWTGQNYGYTF

v_gene: TRBV6-5
j_gene: TRBJ1-3
CDR3aa: CASSSFRGAGNTIYF

v_gene: TRBV5-5
j_gene: TRBJ2-7
CDR3aa: CASSLEGESYEQYF

v_gene: TRBV19
j_gene: TRBJ1-1
CDR3aa: CASTPQMNTEAFF

v_gene: TRBV10-3
j_gene: TRBJ1-1
CDR3aa: CAIRSVPRENTEAFF

v_gene: TRBV20-1
j_gene: TRBJ1-1
CDR3aa: CSARMNTEAFF

v_gene: TRBV2
j_gene: TRBJ1-1
CDR3aa: CASSSTQNTEAFF

v_gene: TRBV6-4
j_gene: TRBJ1-1
CDR3aa: CASSDSTIGKAFF

v_gene: TRBV3-1/TRBV3-2
j_gene: TRBJ2-5
CDR3aa: CASSPMTSGSQETQYF

v_gene: TRBV5-1
j_gene: TRBJ2-5
CDR3aa: CASSPDGPYQETQYF

v_gene: TRBV15
j_gene: TRBJ2-3
CDR3aa: CATSGASLGELTQYF